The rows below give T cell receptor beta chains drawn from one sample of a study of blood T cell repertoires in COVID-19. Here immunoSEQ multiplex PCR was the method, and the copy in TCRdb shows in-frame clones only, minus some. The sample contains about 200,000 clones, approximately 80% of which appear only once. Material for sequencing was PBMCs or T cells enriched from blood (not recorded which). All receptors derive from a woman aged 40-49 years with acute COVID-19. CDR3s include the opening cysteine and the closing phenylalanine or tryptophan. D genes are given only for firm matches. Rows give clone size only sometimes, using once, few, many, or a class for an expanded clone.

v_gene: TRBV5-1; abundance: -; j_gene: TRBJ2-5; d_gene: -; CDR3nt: TGCGCCAGCAGGAGGTCAGAGACCCAGTACTTC; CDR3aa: CASRRSETQYF
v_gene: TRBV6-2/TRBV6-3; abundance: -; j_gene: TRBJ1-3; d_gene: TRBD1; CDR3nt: TGTGCCAGCAGTTCCGGACAGGGAACTGGAAACACCATATATTTT; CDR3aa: CASSSGQGTGNTIYF
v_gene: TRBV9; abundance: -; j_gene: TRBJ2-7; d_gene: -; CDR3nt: TGTGCCAGCAGCGTAGAGCCGAGCTACGAGCAGTACTTC; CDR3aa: CASSVEPSYEQYF
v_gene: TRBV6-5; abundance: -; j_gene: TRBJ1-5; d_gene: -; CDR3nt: TGTGCCAGCAGTTCGGTAAGCAATCAGCCCCAGCATTTT; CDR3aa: CASSSVSNQPQHF
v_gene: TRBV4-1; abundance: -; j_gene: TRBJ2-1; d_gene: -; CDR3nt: TGCGCCAGCAGCCAACAGCTCGGACTCTACAATGAGCAGTTCTTC; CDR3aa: CASSQQLGLYNEQFF
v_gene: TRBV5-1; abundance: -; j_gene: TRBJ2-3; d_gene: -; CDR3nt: TGCGCCAGCAGCTTGATAGGGAGGCAGGTCCTTTCGGATACGCAGTATTTT; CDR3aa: CASSLIGRQVLSDTQYF
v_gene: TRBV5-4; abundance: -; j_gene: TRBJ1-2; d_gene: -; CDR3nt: TGTGCCAGCAGCTCCCCCGACTATGGCTACACCTTC; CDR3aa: CASSSPDYGYTF
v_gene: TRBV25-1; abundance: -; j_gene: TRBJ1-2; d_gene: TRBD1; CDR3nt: TGTGCCAGCAGTGAATACGGTGACAGGGAGGTCTATGGCTACACCTTC; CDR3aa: CASSEYGDREVYGYTF
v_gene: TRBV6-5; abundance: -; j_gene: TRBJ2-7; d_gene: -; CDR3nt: TGTGCCACCAAAGAGGGACAATGGGGCGAGCAGTACTTC; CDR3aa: CATKEGQWGEQYF
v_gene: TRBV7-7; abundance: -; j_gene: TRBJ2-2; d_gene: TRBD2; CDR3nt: TGTGCTAGCAGCTCCGGACTAGCGGGGGCCCCGAACACCGGGGAGCTGTTTTTT; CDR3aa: CASSSGLAGAPNTGELFF
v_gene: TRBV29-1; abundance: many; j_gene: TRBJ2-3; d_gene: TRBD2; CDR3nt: TGCAGCGCTCTGACTAGCGGGAGGCCAGATACGCAGTATTTT; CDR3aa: CSALTSGRPDTQYF
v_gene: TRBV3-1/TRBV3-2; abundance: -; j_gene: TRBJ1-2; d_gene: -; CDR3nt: TGTGCCAGCAGCCAAGATCAGAACTATGGCTACACCTTC; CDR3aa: CASSQDQNYGYTF
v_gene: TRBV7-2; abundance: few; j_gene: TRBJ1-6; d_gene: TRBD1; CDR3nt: TGTGCCAGCAGCTTCGGACAGGGTTATTCACCCCTCCACTTT; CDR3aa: CASSFGQGYSPLHF
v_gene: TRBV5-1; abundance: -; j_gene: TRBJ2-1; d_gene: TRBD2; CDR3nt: TGCGCCAGCAGCTTTCAACAGGGGTCCCTAGCGGGAGGCTACAATGAGCAGTTCTTC; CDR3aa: CASSFQQGSLAGGYNEQFF
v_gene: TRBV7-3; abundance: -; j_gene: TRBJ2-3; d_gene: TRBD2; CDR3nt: TGTGCCAGCAGCTTATCTGGACTAGCGACAACAGATACGCAGTATTTT; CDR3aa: CASSLSGLATTDTQYF
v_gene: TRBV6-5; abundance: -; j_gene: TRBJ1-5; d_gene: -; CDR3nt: TGTGCCAGCACTAGAAGGAGGAACAATCAGCCCCAGCATTTT; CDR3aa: CASTRRRNNQPQHF
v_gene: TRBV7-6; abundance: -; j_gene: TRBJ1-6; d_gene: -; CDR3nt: TGTGCCAGCAGCTCCGGACAGCTTAATTCACCCCTCCACTTT; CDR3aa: CASSSGQLNSPLHF
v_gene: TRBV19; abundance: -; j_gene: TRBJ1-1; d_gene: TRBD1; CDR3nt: TGTGCCAGTAGTATACAGGGGGCTGAAGCTTTCTTT; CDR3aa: CASSIQGAEAFF
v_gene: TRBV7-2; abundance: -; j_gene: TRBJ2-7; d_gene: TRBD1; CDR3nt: TGTGCCAGCAGCTTAGGCGGGACAGGGGGCCACGAGCAGTACTTC; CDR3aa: CASSLGGTGGHEQYF
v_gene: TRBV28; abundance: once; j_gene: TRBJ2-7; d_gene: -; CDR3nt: TGTGCCAGCAGGGGAACAGGGCAACCCTCCTACGAGCAGTACTTC; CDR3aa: CASRGTGQPSYEQYF
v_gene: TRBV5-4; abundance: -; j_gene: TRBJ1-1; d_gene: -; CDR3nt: TGTGCCAGCAGCTGGCACGGGGGCACTGAAGCTTTCTTT; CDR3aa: CASSWHGGTEAFF